These T cell receptor beta chains were read from a single sample in a study of T cell changes during pregnancy in multiple sclerosis. Sequenced by immunoSEQ multiplex PCR; TCRdb stores in-frame clones only, minus some. The profile shows fewer than 60,000 clones, approximately 89% of them singletons. The sample here was peripheral blood, taken after pregnancy. These receptors were obtained from a female donor in good health, enrolled as a control in a pregnancy study. Each CDR3 is given with its conserved first and last residue. D genes are given only for firm matches. Where a row states a size, it is once, few, many or the class of an expanded clone; other rows omit it.

clone size,V gene,D gene,J gene,CDR3 protein,CDR3 DNA
.,TRBV19,.,TRBJ2-3,CASSSTWGRPTDTQYF,TGTGCCAGTAGTAGTACCTGGGGCAGACCCACGGATACGCAGTATTTT
once,TRBV2,TRBD2,TRBJ2-2,CASSASGRRLSSGELFF,TGTGCCAGCAGTGCCAGCGGGAGAAGGTTAAGTTCCGGGGAGCTGTTTTTT
.,TRBV28,TRBD1,TRBJ1-4,CASRSGTVDEKLFF,TGTGCCAGCAGGTCCGGGACAGTTGATGAAAAACTGTTTTTT
.,TRBV2,TRBD1,TRBJ2-3,CASSTGGADTQYF,TGTGCCAGCAGCACAGGGGGCGCAGATACGCAGTATTTT
.,TRBV28,.,TRBJ1-5,CASSFRLAGVQPQHF,TGTGCCAGCAGTTTTCGGTTGGCAGGGGTCCAGCCCCAGCATTTT
.,TRBV18,.,TRBJ1-5,CASSLTRDQPQHF,TGTGCCAGCTCACTTACCAGGGATCAGCCCCAGCATTTT
.,TRBV28,TRBD2,TRBJ2-1,CASSPPSWEGLYNEQFF,TGTGCCAGCAGTCCCCCTAGTTGGGAGGGGCTCTACAATGAGCAGTTCTTC
.,TRBV14,TRBD1,TRBJ1-2,CASSQPGQGLGYTF,TGTGCCAGCAGCCAACCGGGACAGGGTTTGGGCTACACCTTC
.,TRBV19,TRBD1,TRBJ1-2,CASSVGPGQGQHYGYTF,TGTGCCAGTAGTGTTGGACCGGGACAGGGCCAGCACTATGGCTACACCTTC
.,TRBV5-1,.,TRBJ2-5,CASSLAVGLQETQYF,TGCGCCAGCAGCTTGGCCGTCGGACTTCAAGAGACCCAGTACTTC
.,TRBV27,TRBD1,TRBJ1-5,CASSNQQGGGQPQHF,TGTGCCAGCAGTAATCAACAGGGGGGGGGTCAGCCCCAGCATTTT
.,TRBV30,.,TRBJ1-1,CAWALEDEAFF,TGTGCCTGGGCCTTAGAGGATGAAGCTTTCTTT
.,TRBV10-3,TRBD1,TRBJ1-2,CAIREGQGNYGYTF,TGTGCCATCAGAGAGGGACAGGGGAACTATGGCTACACCTTC
.,TRBV13,.,TRBJ1-1,CASSESSGPADNTEAFF,TGTGCCAGCAGCGAATCTTCAGGGCCAGCCGATAACACTGAAGCTTTCTTT
.,TRBV7-2,.,TRBJ1-6,CASSPGGATYNSPLHF,TGTGCCAGCAGCCCCGGGGGGGCAACCTATAATTCACCCCTCCACTTT
.,TRBV2,.,TRBJ1-2,CASSQGGGVYGYTF,TGTGCCAGCAGTCAAGGGGGGGGTGTCTATGGCTACACCTTC
.,TRBV27,TRBD2,TRBJ2-3,CASSLMGSGGPGDTQYF,TGTGCCAGCAGCTTGATGGGAAGCGGGGGGCCGGGGGATACGCAGTATTTT
.,TRBV5-1,.,TRBJ1-1,CASSPLGRMNTEAFF,TGCGCCAGCAGCCCGCTAGGTCGAATGAACACTGAAGCTTTCTTT
.,TRBV7-7,TRBD2,TRBJ2-3,CASSSGTSADTQYF,TGTGCTAGCAGCTCCGGGACTAGCGCAGATACGCAGTATTTT
few,TRBV2,.,TRBJ2-7,CASSGGQTFYEQYF,TGTGCCAGCAGTGGGGGACAAACTTTTTACGAGCAGTACTTC
once,TRBV6-6,.,TRBJ1-5,CASSYAAPGPNQPQHF,TGTGCCAGCAGTTACGCGGCGCCAGGGCCTAATCAGCCCCAGCATTTT
.,TRBV29-1,.,TRBJ2-5,CSVEGGQGGWQETQYF,TGCAGCGTTGAAGGAGGGCAGGGAGGATGGCAAGAGACCCAGTACTTC
few,TRBV9,.,TRBJ1-1,CASSQGSNTEAFF,TGTGCCAGCAGCCAGGGCTCGAACACTGAAGCTTTCTTT
.,TRBV14,.,TRBJ2-2,CASSQALSAGELFF,TGTGCCAGCAGCCAAGCCTTATCGGCCGGGGAGCTGTTTTTT
once,TRBV5-5,TRBD1,TRBJ2-7,CASSPQGGPYEQYF,TGTGCCAGCAGCCCACAGGGGGGCCCCTACGAGCAGTACTTC
.,TRBV7-2,TRBD1,TRBJ2-7,CASSLGALQGYEQYF,TGTGCCAGCAGCTTAGGAGCCCTACAGGGGTACGAGCAGTACTTC
.,TRBV5-1,.,TRBJ2-3,CASSSGQVGSDTQYF,TGCGCCAGCAGCTCAGGGCAGGTGGGATCGGATACGCAGTATTTT
.,TRBV7-9,.,TRBJ2-5,CASSPGGRNQETQYF,TGTGCCAGCAGCCCTGGGGGCCGGAACCAAGAGACCCAGTACTTC
.,TRBV6-5,.,TRBJ2-2,CASIGTALGAGELFF,TGTGCCAGCATCGGCACCGCCCTAGGGGCCGGGGAGCTGTTTTTT
.,TRBV6-6,.,TRBJ1-4,CASSYDREKLFF,TGTGCCAGCAGTTACGACAGGGAAAAACTGTTTTTT
.,TRBV11-2,.,TRBJ2-1,CASSLVSGSNNEQFF,TGTGCCAGCAGCTTAGTAAGCGGTTCCAACAATGAGCAGTTCTTC
.,TRBV4-2,.,TRBJ2-5,CASSLSPNQETQYF,TGTGCCAGCAGCCTTTCTCCTAACCAAGAGACCCAGTACTTC
.,TRBV6-6,TRBD2,TRBJ2-7,CASSSLTSGGTYEQYF,TGTGCCAGCAGTTCGCTGACTAGCGGGGGGACCTACGAGCAGTACTTC
.,TRBV4-1,TRBD1,TRBJ2-7,CASSQEDRKGYEQYF,TGCGCCAGCAGCCAGGAGGACAGGAAAGGGTACGAGCAGTACTTC
.,TRBV19,TRBD2,TRBJ2-7,CASSIAGGPYEQYF,TGTGCCAGTAGTATAGCGGGAGGGCCCTACGAGCAGTACTTC
.,TRBV5-4,.,TRBJ1-2,CASSFPMAGQGDGYTF,TGTGCCAGCAGCTTTCCTATGGCAGGTCAAGGGGATGGCTACACCTTC
.,TRBV18,.,TRBJ1-1,CASSAGSTEAFF,TGTGCCAGCTCAGCTGGGAGTACTGAAGCTTTCTTT
.,TRBV28,.,TRBJ1-2,CASRAGQGGGYTF,TGTGCCAGCAGGGCGGGGCAGGGCGGCGGCTACACCTTC
.,TRBV6-6,.,TRBJ2-7,CASSYSLSGEQYF,TGTGCCAGCAGTTACTCCCTCTCGGGCGAGCAGTACTTC
.,TRBV28,.,TRBJ2-2,CASLDGLGELFF,TGTGCCAGCCTAGACGGACTCGGGGAGCTGTTTTTT
.,TRBV9,TRBD2,TRBJ2-3,CASSISGSYTDTQYF,TGTGCCAGCAGCATTAGCGGGAGTTACACAGATACGCAGTATTTT
few,TRBV6-7,TRBD1,TRBJ2-6,CASSQETPGTGSRGANVLTF,TGTGCCAGCAGTCAAGAAACCCCCGGGACAGGGTCTCGTGGGGCCAACGTCCTGACTTTC
.,TRBV18,TRBD1,TRBJ1-1,CASSPPDRGRAEAFF,TGTGCCAGCTCACCACCGGACAGGGGGAGGGCTGAAGCTTTCTTT
.,TRBV11-3,.,TRBJ2-2,CASSQRGGHTGELFF,TGTGCCAGCTCCCAAAGAGGAGGTCATACCGGGGAGCTGTTTTTT
.,TRBV13,TRBD2,TRBJ2-1,CASSLSVGTSGNEQFF,TGTGCCAGCAGCTTATCGGTGGGGACTAGCGGCAATGAGCAGTTCTTC
.,TRBV4-3,.,TRBJ2-1,CASSQDLSGGQFF,TGCGCCAGCAGCCAAGATTTATCGGGGGGCCAGTTCTTC
.,TRBV11-2,TRBD2,TRBJ2-1,CASSFSSGGFYNEQFF,TGTGCCAGCAGCTTTTCTAGCGGGGGATTCTACAATGAGCAGTTCTTC
.,TRBV7-2,.,TRBJ1-5,CASSFWGGGGSNQPQHF,TGTGCCAGCAGCTTTTGGGGGGGCGGAGGGAGCAATCAGCCCCAGCATTTT
once,TRBV7-3,TRBD2,TRBJ2-1,CASSQRLAGVNEQFF,TGTGCCAGCAGCCAGAGACTAGCGGGAGTCAATGAGCAGTTCTTC
.,TRBV5-5,.,TRBJ1-5,CASSLAPSGYQPQHF,TGTGCCAGCAGCTTGGCCCCTAGTGGATATCAGCCCCAGCATTTT
.,TRBV7-9,TRBD2,TRBJ2-5,CASSLGGLAGAQETQYF,TGTGCCAGCAGCTTAGGGGGACTAGCGGGGGCCCAAGAGACCCAGTACTTC
.,TRBV5-1,.,TRBJ2-3,CASSPGPTDTQYF,TGCGCCAGCAGCCCTGGGCCCACAGATACGCAGTATTTT
.,TRBV25-1,.,TRBJ1-4,CASSERSTNEKLFF,TGTGCCAGCAGTGAACGGTCAACTAATGAAAAACTGTTTTTT
.,TRBV29-1,.,TRBJ1-2,CSSSDRHGYTF,TGCAGCTCCTCGGACAGACATGGCTACACCTTC
.,TRBV7-9,.,TRBJ1-4,CASSRIVVATNEKLFF,TGTGCCAGCAGCCGCATAGTGGTTGCAACTAATGAAAAACTGTTTTTT
.,TRBV7-8,.,TRBJ2-3,CASSLVSTDTQYF,TGTGCCAGCAGCTTAGTAAGCACAGATACGCAGTATTTT
.,TRBV7-8,TRBD2,TRBJ2-7,CASSPRTSGSPYEQYF,TGTGCCAGCAGCCCCCGGACTAGCGGGTCTCCCTACGAGCAGTACTTC
.,TRBV11-2,TRBD2,TRBJ2-1,CASSSEPPGLANEQFF,TGTGCCAGCAGCTCAGAACCTCCGGGACTAGCCAATGAGCAGTTCTTC
.,TRBV28,.,TRBJ1-1,CASSYPGGGTEAFF,TGTGCCAGCAGTTACCCCGGGGGGGGCACTGAAGCTTTCTTT
.,TRBV7-2,.,TRBJ2-4,CASSLVSGVAKNIQYF,TGTGCCAGCAGCTTAGTGTCCGGAGTAGCCAAAAACATTCAGTACTTC